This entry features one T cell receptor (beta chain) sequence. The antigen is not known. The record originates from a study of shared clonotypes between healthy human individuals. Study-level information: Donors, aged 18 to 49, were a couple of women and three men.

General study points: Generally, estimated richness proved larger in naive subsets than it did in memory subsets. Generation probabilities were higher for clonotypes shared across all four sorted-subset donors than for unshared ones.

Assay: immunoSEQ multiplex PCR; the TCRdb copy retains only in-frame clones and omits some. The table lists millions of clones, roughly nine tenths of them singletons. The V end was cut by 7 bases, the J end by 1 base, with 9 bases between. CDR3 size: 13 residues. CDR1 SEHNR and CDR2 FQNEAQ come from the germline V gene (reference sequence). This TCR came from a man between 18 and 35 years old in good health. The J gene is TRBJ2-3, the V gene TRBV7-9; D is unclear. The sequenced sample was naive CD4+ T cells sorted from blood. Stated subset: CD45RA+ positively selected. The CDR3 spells CASTDVGTDTQYF. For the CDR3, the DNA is TGTGCCAGCACGGACGTCGGCACAGATACGCAGTATTTT.